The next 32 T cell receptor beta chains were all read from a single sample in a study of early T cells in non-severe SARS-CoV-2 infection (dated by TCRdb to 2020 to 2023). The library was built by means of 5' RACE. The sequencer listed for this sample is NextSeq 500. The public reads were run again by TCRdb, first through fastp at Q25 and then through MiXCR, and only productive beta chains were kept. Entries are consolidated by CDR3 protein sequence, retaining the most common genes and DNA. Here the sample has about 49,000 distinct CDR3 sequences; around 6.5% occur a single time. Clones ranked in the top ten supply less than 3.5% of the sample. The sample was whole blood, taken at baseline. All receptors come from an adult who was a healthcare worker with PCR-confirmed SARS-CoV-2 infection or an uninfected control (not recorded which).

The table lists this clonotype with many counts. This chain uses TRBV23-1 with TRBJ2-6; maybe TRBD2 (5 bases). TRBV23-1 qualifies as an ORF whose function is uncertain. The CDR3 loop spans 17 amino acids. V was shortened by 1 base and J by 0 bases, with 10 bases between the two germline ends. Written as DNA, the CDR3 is TGCGCCAGCAGTCAATTTAGAGGGATCTCTGGGGCCAACGTCCTGACTTTC. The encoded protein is CASSQFRGISGANVLTF.

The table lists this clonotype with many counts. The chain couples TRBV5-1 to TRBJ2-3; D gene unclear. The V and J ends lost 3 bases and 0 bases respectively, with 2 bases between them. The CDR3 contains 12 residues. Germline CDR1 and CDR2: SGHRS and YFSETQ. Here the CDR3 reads CASSSSTDTQYF. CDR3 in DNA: TGCGCCAGCAGCTCTAGCACAGATACGCAGTATTTT.

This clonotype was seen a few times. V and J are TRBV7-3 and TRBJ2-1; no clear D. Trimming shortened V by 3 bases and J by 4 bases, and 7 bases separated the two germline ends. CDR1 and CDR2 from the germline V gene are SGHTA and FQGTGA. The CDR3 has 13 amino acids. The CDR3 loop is CASSLAIYNEQFF. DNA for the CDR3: TGTGCCAGCAGCTTGGCGATATACAATGAGCAGTTCTTC.

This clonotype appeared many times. The CDR3 DNA reads TGTGCCAGCAGCCCTGGGTCAGGGGGCTACACCTTC. Translated: CASSPGSGGYTF. This chain joins TRBV9 and TRBJ1-2, with D possibly matching TRBD1 (5 bases). The V and J ends lost 4 bases and 8 bases respectively, with 12 bases between them. The CDR3 loop spans 12 amino acids. Germline lookup yields CDR1 SGDLS and CDR2 YYNGEE.

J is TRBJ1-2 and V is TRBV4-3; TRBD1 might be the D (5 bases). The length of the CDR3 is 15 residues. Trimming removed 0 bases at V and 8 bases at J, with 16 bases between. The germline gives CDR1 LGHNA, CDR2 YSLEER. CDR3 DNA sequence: TGCGCCAGCAGCCAAGAGATTCTCGGGGCGAAGGGCTACACCTTC. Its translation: CASSQEILGAKGYTF.

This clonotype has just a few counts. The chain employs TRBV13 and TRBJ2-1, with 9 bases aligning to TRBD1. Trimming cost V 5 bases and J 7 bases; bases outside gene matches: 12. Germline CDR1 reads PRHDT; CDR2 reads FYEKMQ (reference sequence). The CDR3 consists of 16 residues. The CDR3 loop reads CASSEIQGAGINEQFF. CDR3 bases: TGTGCCAGCAGCGAGATACAGGGGGCGGGCATAAATGAGCAGTTCTTC.

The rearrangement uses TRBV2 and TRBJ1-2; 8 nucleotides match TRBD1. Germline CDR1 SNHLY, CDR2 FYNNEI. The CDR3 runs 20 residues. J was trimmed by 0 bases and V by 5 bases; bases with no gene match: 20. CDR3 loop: CASSPTLQGGVYRTNYGYTF. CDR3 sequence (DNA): TGTGCCAGCAGTCCAACGCTACAGGGGGGAGTATACCGCACTAACTATGGCTACACCTTC.

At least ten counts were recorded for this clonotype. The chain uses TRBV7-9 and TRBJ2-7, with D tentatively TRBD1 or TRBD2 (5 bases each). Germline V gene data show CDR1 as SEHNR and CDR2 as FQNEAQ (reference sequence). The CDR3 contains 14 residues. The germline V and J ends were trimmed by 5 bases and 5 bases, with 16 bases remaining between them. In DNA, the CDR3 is TGTGCCAGCAGCGGTCGGGGCTATTCGGACGAGCAGTACTTC. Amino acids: CASSGRGYSDEQYF.

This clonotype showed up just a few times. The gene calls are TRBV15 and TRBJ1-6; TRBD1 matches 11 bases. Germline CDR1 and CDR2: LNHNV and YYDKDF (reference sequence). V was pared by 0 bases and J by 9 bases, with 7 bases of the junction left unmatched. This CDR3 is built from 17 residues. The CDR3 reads CATSRDNGQGAGSPLHF. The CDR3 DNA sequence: TGTGCCACCAGCAGAGACAACGGACAGGGGGCCGGTTCACCCCTCCACTTT.

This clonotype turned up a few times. The CDR3 DNA follows: TGTGCCAGCAGCCAACGCACACAGGGGATCTGCTACGAGCAGTACTTC. Translating gives CASSQRTQGICYEQYF. The rearrangement links TRBV3-2 to TRBJ2-7; the D call of TRBD1 is as the table states it, not checked on the DNA. TRBV3-2 is classified as a pseudogene. The CDR3 totals 16 residues.

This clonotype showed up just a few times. The chain's CDR3 is CASSPTGGSRNEQFF. The CDR3 region has the DNA TGCGCCAGCAGCCCTACAGGGGGCTCGAGGAATGAGCAGTTCTTC. This rearrangement joins TRBV5-1 to TRBJ2-1; 9 positions match TRBD1. CDR3 length: 15 residues. V was pared by 4 bases and J by 7 bases, with 9 bases of the junction left unmatched. Germline values: CDR1 SGHRS, CDR2 YFSETQ.

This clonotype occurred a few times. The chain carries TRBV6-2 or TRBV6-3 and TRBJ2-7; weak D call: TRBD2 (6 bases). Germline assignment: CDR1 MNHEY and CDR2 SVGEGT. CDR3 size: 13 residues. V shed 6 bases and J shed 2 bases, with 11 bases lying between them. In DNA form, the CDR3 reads TGTGCCAGCAGAGGTAGCGGACCCTACGAGCAGTACTTC. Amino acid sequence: CASRGSGPYEQYF.

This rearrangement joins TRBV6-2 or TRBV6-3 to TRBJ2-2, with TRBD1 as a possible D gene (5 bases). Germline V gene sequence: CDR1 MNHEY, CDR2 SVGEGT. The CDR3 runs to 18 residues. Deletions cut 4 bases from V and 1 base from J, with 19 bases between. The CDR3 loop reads CASSFLLWTSENTGELFF. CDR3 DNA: TGTGCCAGCAGTTTTCTTTTGTGGACATCAGAGAACACCGGGGAGCTGTTTTTT.

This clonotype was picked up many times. CDR3 in amino acids: CASSLARNTEAFF. The CDR3 DNA is TGTGCCAGCAGCTTAGCCAGGAACACTGAAGCTTTCTTT. The chain couples TRBV7-3 to TRBJ1-1, with no clear D. In germline, CDR1 is SGHTA, CDR2 FQGTGA. CDR3 length: 13 residues. The V and J ends lost 2 bases and 1 base respectively, with 5 bases between them.

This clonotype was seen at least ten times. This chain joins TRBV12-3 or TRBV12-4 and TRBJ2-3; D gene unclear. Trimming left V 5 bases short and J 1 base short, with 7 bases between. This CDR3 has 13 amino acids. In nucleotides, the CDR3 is TGTGCCAGCAGTGTGGGTGGCACAGATACGCAGTATTTT. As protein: CASSVGGTDTQYF.

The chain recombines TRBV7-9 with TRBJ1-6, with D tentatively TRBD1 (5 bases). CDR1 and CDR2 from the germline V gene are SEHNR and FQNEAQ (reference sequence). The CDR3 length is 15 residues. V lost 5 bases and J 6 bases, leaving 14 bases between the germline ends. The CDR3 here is CASSQLGGTNSPLHF. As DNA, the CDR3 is TGTGCCAGCAGCCAACTTGGAGGGACTAATTCACCCCTCCACTTT.

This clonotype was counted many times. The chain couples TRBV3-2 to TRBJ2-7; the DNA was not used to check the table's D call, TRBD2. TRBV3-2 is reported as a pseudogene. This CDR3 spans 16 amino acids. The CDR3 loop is CASSPLRTSGSYEQYF. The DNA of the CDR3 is TGTGCCAGCAGCCCGTTAAGGACTAGCGGTTCCTACGAGCAGTACTTC.

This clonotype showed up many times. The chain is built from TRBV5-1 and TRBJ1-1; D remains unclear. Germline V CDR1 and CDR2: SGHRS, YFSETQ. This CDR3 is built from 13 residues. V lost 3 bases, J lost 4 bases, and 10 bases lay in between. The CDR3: CASSSDSFTEAFF. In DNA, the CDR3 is TGCGCCAGCAGCTCCGACTCCTTCACTGAAGCTTTCTTT.

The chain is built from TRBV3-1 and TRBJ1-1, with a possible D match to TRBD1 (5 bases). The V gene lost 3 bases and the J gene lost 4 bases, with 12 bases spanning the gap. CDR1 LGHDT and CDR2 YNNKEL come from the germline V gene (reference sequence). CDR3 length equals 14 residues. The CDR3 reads CASSQEGKVTEAFF. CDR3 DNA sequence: TGTGCCAGCAGCCAGGAGGGGAAGGTCACTGAAGCTTTCTTT.

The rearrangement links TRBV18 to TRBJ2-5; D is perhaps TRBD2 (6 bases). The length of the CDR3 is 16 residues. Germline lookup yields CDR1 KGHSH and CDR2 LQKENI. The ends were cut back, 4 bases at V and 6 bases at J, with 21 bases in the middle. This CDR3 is CASSRQASGGTQTQYF. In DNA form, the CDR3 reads TGTGCCAGCTCACGCCAGGCCTCAGGCGGGACGCAGACCCAGTACTTC.

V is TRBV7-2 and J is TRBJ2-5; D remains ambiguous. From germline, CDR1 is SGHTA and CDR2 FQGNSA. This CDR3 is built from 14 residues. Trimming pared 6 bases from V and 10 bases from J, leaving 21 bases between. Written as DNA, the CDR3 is TGTGCCAGCAGGCAACCCGGAGAAGGGTTGAGCCAGTACTTC. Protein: CASRQPGEGLSQYF.

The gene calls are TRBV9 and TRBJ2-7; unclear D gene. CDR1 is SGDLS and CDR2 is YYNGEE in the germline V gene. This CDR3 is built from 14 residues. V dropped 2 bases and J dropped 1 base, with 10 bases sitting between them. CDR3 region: CASSVGPASYEQYF. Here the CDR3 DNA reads TGTGCCAGCAGCGTCGGGCCAGCTTCCTACGAGCAGTACTTC.

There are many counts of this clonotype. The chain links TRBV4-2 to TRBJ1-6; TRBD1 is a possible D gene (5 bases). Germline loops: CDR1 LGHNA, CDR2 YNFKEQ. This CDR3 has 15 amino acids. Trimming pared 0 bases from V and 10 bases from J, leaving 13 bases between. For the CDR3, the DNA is TGTGCCAGCAGCCAAGAAGCAGGGACGGAATCACCCCTCCACTTT. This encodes CASSQEAGTESPLHF.

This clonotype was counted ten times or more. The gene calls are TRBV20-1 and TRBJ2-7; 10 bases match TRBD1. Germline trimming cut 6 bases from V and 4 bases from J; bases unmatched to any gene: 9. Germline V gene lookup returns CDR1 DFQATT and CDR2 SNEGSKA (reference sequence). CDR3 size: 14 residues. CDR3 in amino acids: CSATQTGGGYEQYF. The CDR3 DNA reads TGCAGTGCAACACAGACAGGGGGCGGTTACGAGCAGTACTTC.

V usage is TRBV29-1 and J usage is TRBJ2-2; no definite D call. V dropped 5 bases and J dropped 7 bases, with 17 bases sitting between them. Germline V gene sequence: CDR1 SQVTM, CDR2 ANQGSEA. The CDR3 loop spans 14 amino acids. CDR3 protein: CSVRPGGRIGELFF. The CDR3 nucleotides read TGCAGCGTTCGGCCGGGCGGTAGGATCGGGGAGCTGTTTTTT.

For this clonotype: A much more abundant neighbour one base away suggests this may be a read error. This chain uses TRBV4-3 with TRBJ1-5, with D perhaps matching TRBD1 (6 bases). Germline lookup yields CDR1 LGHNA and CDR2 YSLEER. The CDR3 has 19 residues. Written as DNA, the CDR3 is TGCGCCAGCAGCCAAGATTCCCTAACAGGGCCCTTCAGCAATCAGTCCCAGCATTTT. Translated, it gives CASSQDSLTGPFSNQSQHF.

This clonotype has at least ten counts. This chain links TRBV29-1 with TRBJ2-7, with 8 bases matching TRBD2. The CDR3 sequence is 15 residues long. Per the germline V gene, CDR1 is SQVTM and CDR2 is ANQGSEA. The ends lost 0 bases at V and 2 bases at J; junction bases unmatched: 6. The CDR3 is CSVEDPAGAPYEQYF. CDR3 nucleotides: TGCAGCGTTGAAGATCCAGCGGGGGCCCCCTACGAGCAGTACTTC.

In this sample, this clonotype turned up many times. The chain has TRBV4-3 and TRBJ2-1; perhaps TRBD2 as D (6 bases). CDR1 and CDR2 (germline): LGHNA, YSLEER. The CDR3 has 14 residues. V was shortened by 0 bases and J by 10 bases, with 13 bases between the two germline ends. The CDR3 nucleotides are TGCGCCAGCAGCCAAGATTGGGGACTTTTAGAGCAGTTCTTC. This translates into CASSQDWGLLEQFF.

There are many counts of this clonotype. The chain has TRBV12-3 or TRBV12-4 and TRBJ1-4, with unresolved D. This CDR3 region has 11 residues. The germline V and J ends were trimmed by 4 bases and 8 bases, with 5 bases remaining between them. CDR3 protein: CASSYREKLFF. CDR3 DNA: TGTGCCAGCAGTTATCGAGAAAAACTGTTTTTT.

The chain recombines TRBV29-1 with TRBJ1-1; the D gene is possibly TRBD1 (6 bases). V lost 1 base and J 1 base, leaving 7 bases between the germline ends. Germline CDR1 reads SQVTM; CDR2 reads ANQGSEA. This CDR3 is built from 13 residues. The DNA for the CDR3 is TGCAGCGTTGAAGGGGGGGCGAACACTGAAGCTTTCTTT. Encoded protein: CSVEGGANTEAFF.

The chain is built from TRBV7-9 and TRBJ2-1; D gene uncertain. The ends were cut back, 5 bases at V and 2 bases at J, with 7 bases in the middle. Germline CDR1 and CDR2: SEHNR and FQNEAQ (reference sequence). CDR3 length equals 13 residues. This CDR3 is CASSPDTYNEQFF. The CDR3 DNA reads TGTGCCAGCAGCCCAGACACCTACAATGAGCAGTTCTTC.

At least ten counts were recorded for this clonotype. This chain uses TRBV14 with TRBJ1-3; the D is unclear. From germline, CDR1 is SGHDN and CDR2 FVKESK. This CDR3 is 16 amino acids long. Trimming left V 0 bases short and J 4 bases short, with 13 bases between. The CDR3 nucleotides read TGTGCCAGCAGCCAAGATTCGTGGATTGCGGGAAACACCATATATTTT. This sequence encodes CASSQDSWIAGNTIYF.